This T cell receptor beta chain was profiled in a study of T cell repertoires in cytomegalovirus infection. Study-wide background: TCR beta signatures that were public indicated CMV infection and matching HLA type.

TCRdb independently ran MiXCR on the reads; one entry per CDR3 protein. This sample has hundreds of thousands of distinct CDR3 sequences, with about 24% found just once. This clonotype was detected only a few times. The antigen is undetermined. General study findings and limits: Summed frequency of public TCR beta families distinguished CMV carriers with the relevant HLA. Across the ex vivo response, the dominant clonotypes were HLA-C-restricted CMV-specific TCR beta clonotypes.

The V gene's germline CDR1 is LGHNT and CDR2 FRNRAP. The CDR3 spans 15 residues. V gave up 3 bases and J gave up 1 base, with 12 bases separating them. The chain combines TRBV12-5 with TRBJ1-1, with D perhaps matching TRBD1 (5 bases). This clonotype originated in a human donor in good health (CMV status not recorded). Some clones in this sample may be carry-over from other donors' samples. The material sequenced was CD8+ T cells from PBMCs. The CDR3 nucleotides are TGTGCTAGTGGTTTTGACTTGGACAAGAACACTGAAGCTTTCTTT. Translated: CASGFDLDKNTEAFF.